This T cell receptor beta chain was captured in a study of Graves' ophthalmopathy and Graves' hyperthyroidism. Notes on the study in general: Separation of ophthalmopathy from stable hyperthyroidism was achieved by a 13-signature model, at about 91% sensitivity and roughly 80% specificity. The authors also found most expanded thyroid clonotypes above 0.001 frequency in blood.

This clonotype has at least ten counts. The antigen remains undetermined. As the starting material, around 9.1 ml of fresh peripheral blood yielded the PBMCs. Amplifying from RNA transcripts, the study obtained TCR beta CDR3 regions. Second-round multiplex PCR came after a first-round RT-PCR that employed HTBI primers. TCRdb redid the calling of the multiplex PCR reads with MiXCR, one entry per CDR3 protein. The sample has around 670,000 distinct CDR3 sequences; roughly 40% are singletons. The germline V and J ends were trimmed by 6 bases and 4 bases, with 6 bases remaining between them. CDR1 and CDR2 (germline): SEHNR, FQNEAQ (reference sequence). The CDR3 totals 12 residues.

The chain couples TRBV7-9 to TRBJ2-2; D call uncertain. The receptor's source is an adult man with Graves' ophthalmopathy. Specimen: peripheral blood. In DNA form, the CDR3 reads TGTGCCAGCAGTTCTAGCACCGGGGAGCTGTTTTTT. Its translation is CASSSSTGELFF.